The 21 T cell receptor beta chains presented below share a single source sample, sequenced in a study of vaccination and CD4 T cells after COVID-19. TCRdb recomputed calls from the PCR reads with MiXCR, one row per CDR3 protein. The repertoire holds tens of thousands of distinct CDR3 sequences, with about 60% as singletons. The sequencing here drew on CD4+ T cells from blood, taken before SARS-CoV-2 vaccination. Receptors originate from a human donor who had recovered from COVID-19.

The chain couples TRBV11-3 to TRBJ2-7; the D gene is possibly TRBD1 (5 bases). CDR3 size: 15 residues. V was shortened by 2 bases and J by 3 bases, with 14 bases between the two germline ends. Germline lookup yields CDR1 SGHNT and CDR2 YENEEA. CDR3: CASSLMGTGNYEQYF. The CDR3 region has the DNA TGTGCCAGCAGCTTAATGGGAACAGGCAACTACGAGCAGTACTTC.

Concerning this clonotype itself: An end of the junction differs from the germline gene, which may be a read error. The chain links TRBV20-1 to TRBJ2-7; 7 nucleotides line up with TRBD2. Germline V lookup: CDR1 DFQATT, CDR2 SNEGSKA (reference sequence). The CDR3 has 13 residues. CDR3 sequence reads: CSASPSGTYEQHF. CDR3 in DNA: TGCAGTGCTAGTCCTAGCGGTACCTACGAGCAGCACTTC.

J is TRBJ1-5 and V is TRBV28; tentatively, D is TRBD1 (5 bases). V was cut by 4 bases and J by 4 bases, with 11 bases left in between. Germline V gene data show CDR1 as MDHEN and CDR2 as SYDVKM. The CDR3 is made up of 14 amino acids. DNA of the CDR3: TGTGCCAGCAGTTACGGGGACCTTAATCAGCCCCAGCATTTT. Translation: CASSYGDLNQPQHF.

The table lists this clonotype with a few counts. This chain uses TRBV15 with TRBJ2-4; 7 bases are shared with TRBD2. V dropped 1 base and J dropped 4; count of bases not matched to a gene: 10. Per the germline V gene, CDR1 is LNHNV and CDR2 is YYDKDF (reference sequence). This CDR3 region has 17 residues. The CDR3: CATSRAMGRETKNIQYF. The CDR3 DNA sequence: TGTGCCACCAGCAGAGCGATGGGGCGGGAGACTAAAAACATTCAGTACTTC.

This clonotype was recorded a few times. The chain has TRBV6-1 and TRBJ1-2, with D possibly matching TRBD1 (5 bases). The germline V gene encodes CDR1 MNHNS and CDR2 SASEGT. The germline V and J ends were trimmed by 0 bases and 8 bases, with 13 bases remaining between them. This CDR3 spans 14 amino acids. The CDR3 DNA is TGTGCCAGCAGTGAAGCGAGGCAGGGAAGCGGCTACACCTTC. This gives the protein CASSEARQGSGYTF.

V is TRBV7-9 and J is TRBJ2-7; 14 bases map to TRBD2. V trimming: 6 bases; J trimming: 0 bases; junction bases outside the gene matches: 4. CDR1 is SEHNR, CDR2 FQNEAQ, per germline (reference sequence). The CDR3 sequence is 16 residues long. This CDR3 reads CASRTGTSGSSYEQYF. The CDR3 DNA follows: TGTGCCAGCAGGACTGGGACTAGCGGGAGCTCCTACGAGCAGTACTTC.

V is TRBV7-9 and J is TRBJ2-7, with 8 bases matching TRBD1. V was clipped by 6 bases and J by 5 bases; unmatched bases: 6. Germline assignment: CDR1 SEHNR and CDR2 FQNEAQ (reference sequence). CDR3 size: 13 residues. The CDR3 DNA reads as TGTGCCAGCAGAAGACAGGGGTTCGACGAGCAGTACTTC. Residues: CASRRQGFDEQYF.

The chain employs TRBV5-4 and TRBJ2-2, with D possibly TRBD1 on 6 matching bases. The germline gives CDR1 SGHNT, CDR2 YYREEE (reference sequence). CDR3 length: 14 residues. V was clipped by 4 bases and J by 6 bases, with 13 bases between them. CDR3 region: CASSPTGPSGELFF. The DNA of the CDR3 is TGTGCCAGCAGCCCAACAGGGCCGTCCGGGGAGCTGTTTTTT.

The chain uses TRBV19 and TRBJ1-1, with D maybe TRBD1 (6 bases). V lost 5 bases and J 6 bases, leaving 13 bases between the germline ends. This CDR3 comprises 13 residues. Germline loops: CDR1 LNHDA, CDR2 SQIVND (reference sequence). The CDR3 coding sequence is TGTGCCAGTAGTGTGGACAGTTTCGCTGAAGCTTTCTTT. Its translation is CASSVDSFAEAFF.

The chain couples TRBV7-2 to TRBJ1-1; no definite D call. V was shortened by 2 bases and J by 5 bases, with 9 bases between the two germline ends. CDR3 length: 13 amino acids. Per the germline V gene, CDR1 is SGHTA and CDR2 is FQGNSA. The CDR3 here is CASSLFRETEAFF. The CDR3 nucleotides are TGTGCCAGCAGCTTATTTCGGGAGACTGAAGCTTTCTTT.

V and J are TRBV18 and TRBJ2-3; maybe TRBD2 (6 bases). Per the germline V gene, CDR1 is KGHSH and CDR2 is LQKENI. The CDR3 consists of 16 residues. V was cut by 0 bases and J by 1 base, with 11 bases left in between. In DNA, the CDR3 is TGTGCCAGCTCACCACCGGGGCTAGCGCGCACAGATACGCAGTATTTT. The encoded protein is CASSPPGLARTDTQYF. Together with reference TRBV18 and TRBJ2-3, the CDR3 gives the full variable domain: NAGVMQNPRHLVRRRGQEARLRCSPMKGHSHVYWYRQLPEEGLKFMVYLQKENIIDESGMPKERFSAEFPKEGPSILRIQQVVRGDSAAYFCASSPPGLARTDTQYFGPGTRLTVL.

The chain joins TRBV6-1 to TRBJ2-7; D tentatively reads TRBD1 or TRBD2 (5 bases each). The CDR3 covers 14 residues. The V end lost 2 bases, the J end lost 2 bases, and 10 bases lay between the germline ends. Germline lookup yields CDR1 MNHNS and CDR2 SASEGT. For the CDR3, the DNA is TGTGCCAGCAGTGAAATTGTGGGACCCTACGAGCAGTACTTC. Protein sequence: CASSEIVGPYEQYF.

V usage is TRBV28 and J usage is TRBJ2-3, with D perhaps TRBD2 (5 bases). The germline V gene encodes CDR1 MDHEN and CDR2 SYDVKM. V lost 2 bases to trimming and J lost 2 bases, with 11 bases between them. This CDR3 is built from 15 residues. CDR3 sequence reads: CASSLGGSNTDTQYF. DNA for the CDR3: TGTGCCAGCAGTTTAGGCGGGTCTAACACAGATACGCAGTATTTT.

The V gene is TRBV7-9, the J gene TRBJ2-1; 7 nucleotides match TRBD1. The CDR3 consists of 14 residues. The germline V gene encodes CDR1 SEHNR and CDR2 FQNEAQ (reference sequence). Losses at the gene ends were 4 bases for V and 9 bases for J; bases not matched to a gene: 9. CDR3 loop: CASSSEASGGEQFF. The CDR3 nucleotides read TGTGCCAGCAGCTCCGAAGCCTCAGGGGGTGAGCAGTTCTTC.

The genes are TRBV7-2 and TRBJ1-3; the D gene is possibly TRBD1 (5 bases). The CDR3 sequence is 16 residues long. Germline loops: CDR1 SGHTA, CDR2 FQGNSA. V was shortened by 1 base and J by 1 base, with 11 bases between the two germline ends. The chain's CDR3 is CASSLEGSFSGNTIYF. The CDR3 DNA sequence: TGTGCCAGCAGCTTAGAGGGGAGTTTTTCTGGAAACACCATATATTTT.

The rearrangement uses TRBV20-1 and TRBJ2-5; TRBD1 is a possible D gene (5 bases). The germline V gene encodes CDR1 DFQATT and CDR2 SNEGSKA (reference sequence). This CDR3 contains 15 residues. V dropped 6 bases and J dropped 1 base, with 18 bases sitting between them. The CDR3 is CSAKLGRRGQETQYF. CDR3 DNA sequence: TGCAGTGCGAAGTTGGGGCGGCGAGGCCAAGAGACCCAGTACTTC.

This clonotype was seen more than once but under ten times. V usage is TRBV5-8 and J usage is TRBJ2-7; D gene ambiguous. The CDR3 has 13 amino acids. Germline V CDR1 and CDR2: SGHTS, YDEGEE. V was pared by 0 bases and J by 2 bases, with 6 bases between. DNA of the CDR3: TGTGCCAGCAGCTTGGATCAGACCTACGAGCAGTACTTC. It specifies CASSLDQTYEQYF.

V gene TRBV7-3 combines with J gene TRBJ2-2; D is undetermined. The CDR3 covers 14 residues. Germline CDR1 and CDR2: SGHTA and FQGTGA. V lost 5 bases, J lost 1 base, and 8 bases lay in between. The CDR3 here is CASSPDGNTGELFF. The CDR3 nucleotides are TGTGCCAGCAGCCCGGACGGGAACACCGGGGAGCTGTTTTTT.

The V gene is TRBV20-1, the J gene TRBJ1-2, with TRBD1 matching 7 bases. There are 15 residues in the CDR3. The trim removed 0 bases at V and 6 bases at J, leaving 10 bases unmatched. The V gene's germline CDR1 is DFQATT and CDR2 SNEGSKA (reference sequence). In nucleotides, the CDR3 is TGCAGTGCTAGAGATCCGGTGAAGGGGGCGGATGGCTACACCTTC. It encodes CSARDPVKGADGYTF.

This clonotype was detected only a few times. This chain uses TRBV15 with TRBJ1-5; no clear D. Deletions cut 0 bases from V and 6 bases from J, with 12 bases between. The length of the CDR3 is 15 residues. Germline V gene data show CDR1 as LNHNV and CDR2 as YYDKDF (reference sequence). CDR3 sequence (DNA): TGTGCCACCAGCAGAGATCGGACCGAGGCTCAGCCCCAGCATTTT. Its protein is CATSRDRTEAQPQHF.

The V and J genes are TRBV20-1 and TRBJ2-7; TRBD2 matches 8 bases. The CDR3 runs to 13 residues. With V trimmed by 4 bases and J by 2 bases, 4 bases remained unmatched. In germline, CDR1 is DFQATT, CDR2 SNEGSKA (reference sequence). This chain's CDR3 is CSATREETYEQYF. The CDR3 DNA follows: TGCAGTGCTACGCGGGAGGAAACCTACGAGCAGTACTTC.